This record concerns one TCR beta chain sequence. Germline V gene data show CDR1 as SGHRS and CDR2 as YFSETQ. The V and J ends lost 7 bases and 6 bases respectively, with 23 bases between them. This CDR3 spans 16 amino acids. Clones were read by immunoSEQ multiplex PCR, and TCRdb kept only the in-frame ones, dropping some. The sample has approximately 380,000 clones, more than 75% seen once. This record belongs to a study of blood T cell repertoires in COVID-19. Overall study context: The study drew acute and convalescent COVID-19 samples from the United States, Italy and Spain. PBMCs, B-cell-depleted T cells, or T cells provided the cDNA or gDNA that made up the material.

This chain connects TRBV5-1 to TRBJ2-1, with a possible D match to TRBD2 (5 bases). This TCR was recovered from a woman in her late teens or twenties who had recovered from COVID-19. The source material was PBMCs or T cells enriched from blood (not recorded which). As DNA, the CDR3 is TGCGCCAGCCAATCCTGGGGAGCTGAACCCCTCAATGAGCAGTTCTTC. This encodes CASQSWGAEPLNEQFF.